Below, one T cell receptor beta chain is given with its context. Its specific antigen is unknown. Base quality data are lacking; no much larger clone is found one base away. The sample originates from a study of CD8 T cells in Susac syndrome (dated by TCRdb to the late 2010s). At the level of the whole study: Among the sequenced Susac syndrome patients, about six had clinically active disease and under 10 were in clinical remission. Whether CD8+ T cell activation and differentiation in Susac syndrome was antigen driven was tested using repertoire sequencing. At blood withdrawal, Susac syndrome patients were therapy-naive, treated with corticosteroids (with IVIg additionally given to some), or treated with IVIg alone. What the study reported, not specific to this receptor: In the CD4+ T cell repertoire of Susac syndrome patients, clonal expansion was not detected. The number of individuals in the TCR sequencing and HLA analysis was acknowledged as relatively small.

CDR1 SGHRS and CDR2 YFSETQ were looked up in the germline V gene. From cysteine to phenylalanine, the CDR3 is 16 amino acids long. Only the CDR3 DNA stays, 48 bases, in frame from base 1. Compared with germline, V lacks 4 bases and J lacks 1 base; bases without a gene match: 10. High-throughput TCR beta sequencing profiled peripheral blood CD8+ and CD4+ T cells from healthy donors, Susac syndrome patients and multiple sclerosis patients. The Susac syndrome patients fulfilled recently defined diagnostic criteria for either definite or probable disease. Bulk CD8+ and CD4+ T cells were purified magnetically by negative isolation, whereas CD8+ TEMRA cells were enriched by FACS. Blood was collected in EDTA tubes and processed within 24 hours, with PBMCs isolated through density gradient centrifugation. PBMCs intended for TCR sequencing were cryopreserved in liquid nitrogen and thawed later in a water bath at 37 degrees C. The sorted or isolated CD4+, CD8+ and CD8+ TEMRA cells had a purity of 90% or higher.

RNA was extracted with the RNeasy kit and about 0.5 to 1 ug was reverse transcribed using random hexamers. TCR beta CDR3 regions were amplified with the immunoSEQ multiplex PCR assay covering 54 Vbeta and 13 Jbeta segments. PCR amplification bias was corrected by using a synthetic template baseline for primer optimization and computational correction. In the paper's pipeline: Reads were annotated to V, D and J genes per IMGT and analyzed with immunoSEQ Analyzer, keeping only productive sequences. Clonality was computed as one minus Shannon entropy normalized by log2 of the number of productive unique sequences. For each patient and control, public and private clones were evaluated among the 100 most prevalent clones. Susac-specific clones were defined as absent from healthy and MS cohorts, about 1,100 published viral clones and other ImmuneACCESS disease sequences. TCRdb reprocessing: public reads trimmed at Q25 with fastp, clones called with MiXCR, in-frame beta chains kept. Rows with one shared CDR3 protein collapse into an entry with the most common genes and DNA. What appears here as the V and J calls and clone size reflects TCRdb's work, not the paper's. This sample has tens of thousands of distinct CDR3 sequences in its table, and around 93% of those were observed once. The biggest ten clones account for roughly 0.15% of the sample.

The sequence derives from a human donor with Susac syndrome. Rearrangement joined TRBV5-1 to TRBJ1-1; 7 of the junction bases match TRBD1. Sequences were obtained from CD4+ T cells from PBMCs. The bases are TGCGCCAGCAGCCAGGTTTACAGGGGTTCGAACACTGAAGCTTTCTTT. Its translation reads: CASSQVYRGSNTEAFF.